These 7 T cell receptor beta chains were all obtained from the same sample, sequenced in a study of blood T cell repertoires in COVID-19. Sequencing was performed with immunoSEQ multiplex PCR; in TCRdb, only in-frame clones are kept and a portion is missing. Among 130,000 to 150,000 clones listed, 87% were seen once. The specimen sequenced was peripheral blood. The receptors come from a man at least 80 years old with acute or convalescent COVID-19.

The chain combines TRBV18 with TRBJ1-6; 10 bases are a match to TRBD1. CDR1 KGHSH and CDR2 LQKENI come from the germline V gene. There are 16 residues in the CDR3. Losses at the gene ends were 4 bases for V and 0 bases for J; bases not matched to a gene: 0. CDR3 bases: TGTGCCAGCTCACGGGACAGGGGCTCCTATAATTCACCCCTCCACTTT. As protein: CASSRDRGSYNSPLHF.

The chain joins TRBV29-1 to TRBJ2-5, with 11 bases lining up with TRBD2. After removal of 7 bases from V and 2 bases from J, the junction contained 9 bases not matched to a gene. Germline CDR1 SQVTM, CDR2 ANQGSEA. This CDR3 has 15 amino acids. This CDR3 is CSATPLAGGQETQYF. CDR3 nucleotides: TGCAGCGCCACTCCTCTAGCGGGGGGACAAGAGACCCAGTACTTC.

This chain links TRBV3-1 (or the pseudogene TRBV3-2) with TRBJ2-5; 9 bases agree with TRBD2. Germline-derived CDR1 and CDR2 are LGHDT and YNNKEL (reference sequence). The CDR3 spans 14 residues. The junction had 4 bases not matched to a gene; V was cut back by 5 bases and J by 3 bases. Here the CDR3 reads CASSLRGGKETQYF. The CDR3 nucleotides read TGTGCCAGCAGCTTGCGGGGGGGGAAAGAGACCCAGTACTTC.

The chain is built from TRBV20-1 and TRBJ1-2; 10 bases fit TRBD1. The V segment lost 4 bases and the J segment 8 bases; nucleotides outside the gene matches: 1. The germline V gene encodes CDR1 DFQATT and CDR2 SNEGSKA (reference sequence). This CDR3 spans 11 amino acids. CDR3 nucleotide sequence: TGCAGTGCTACGACAGGGGGCGGCTACACCTTC. Its protein product is CSATTGGGYTF.

This chain uses TRBV5-1 with TRBJ2-7; D may be TRBD2 (6 bases). V gave up 1 base and J gave up 2 bases, with 10 bases separating them. The CDR3 covers 14 residues. CDR1 and CDR2 from the germline V gene are SGHRS and YFSETQ. CDR3 DNA: TGCGCCAGCAGCTTGCTAGCGACCACCTACGAGCAGTACTTC. As protein: CASSLLATTYEQYF. Combining the CDR3 with reference TRBV5-1 and TRBJ2-7 gives the whole variable domain KAGVTQTPRYLIKTRGQQVTLSCSPISGHRSVSWYQQTPGQGLQFLFEYFSETQRNKGNFPGRFSGRQFSNSRSEMNVSTLELGDSALYLCASSLLATTYEQYFGPGTRLTVT.

V is TRBV27 and J is TRBJ1-1; the D gene is possibly TRBD1 (5 bases). The V end lost 6 bases, the J end lost 2 bases, and 10 bases lay between the germline ends. Germline CDR1 is MNHEY and CDR2 is SMNVEV (reference sequence). The CDR3 runs 13 residues. The CDR3 region has the DNA TGTGCCAGCAGATGGGGCTTTAACACTGAAGCTTTCTTT. Protein product: CASRWGFNTEAFF.

V gene TRBV18 combines with J gene TRBJ1-4, with no clear D. CDR3 length equals 14 residues. Trimming cost V 3 bases and J 6 bases, with 11 bases left between them. Per germline, CDR1 KGHSH and CDR2 LQKENI. The CDR3 DNA reads as TGTGCCAGCTCACCCGGTTTGGGAGATGAAAAACTGTTTTTT. Its protein is CASSPGLGDEKLFF. Combining the CDR3 with reference TRBV18 and TRBJ1-4 gives the whole variable domain NAGVMQNPRHLVRRRGQEARLRCSPMKGHSHVYWYRQLPEEGLKFMVYLQKENIIDESGMPKERFSAEFPKEGPSILRIQQVVRGDSAAYFCASSPGLGDEKLFFGSGTQLSVL.